The 4 T cell receptor beta chains below all came from one sample that was sequenced in a study of cytomegalovirus exposure and HLA in healthy donors (TCRdb year 2017). The library was prepared using the immunoSEQ multiplex PCR assay. For the multiplex PCR, a mixture combining 60 forward primers for TCR Vbeta segments and 13 reverse primers for TCR Jbeta segments was used. TCRdb limited this immuneACCESS table to in-frame rearrangements with V and J called. A share of clones is missing; checked studies link under half to unresolved V genes, and the rest is unexplained. This sample lists 110,000 or so clones; under 70% were detected once. The ten largest clones add up to 7.5% to 9% of the sample. Sequencing was done on a sample of PBMCs. The receptors originated from a man between 18 and 35 years old in good health and CMV-seropositive.

V usage is TRBV11-2 and J usage is TRBJ1-3; D gene uncertain. This CDR3 is built from 18 residues. Trimming shortened V by 5 bases and J by 0 bases, and 20 bases separated the two germline ends. Looked up from germline, CDR1 is SGHAT and CDR2 is FQNNGV. This CDR3 is CASSHPTGSTSSGNTIYF. Here the CDR3 DNA reads TGTGCCAGCAGCCATCCGACCGGGTCCACGAGCTCTGGAAACACCATATATTTT.

This sequence joins TRBV28 and TRBJ2-7; 7 positions match TRBD1. The CDR3 has 13 residues. The germline CDR1 and CDR2 sequences are MDHEN and SYDVKM. The junction had 10 bases not matched to a gene; V was cut back by 5 bases and J by 9 bases. The CDR3 DNA reads TGTGCCAGCAGTCCGAGGACAGGATGCGTGCAGTACGTC. It is translated as CASSPRTGCVQYV.

The chain is built from TRBV6-1 and TRBJ1-5; 7 bases align to TRBD1. Looked up from germline, CDR1 is MNHNS and CDR2 is SASEGT. The V gene end was trimmed by 6 bases and the J gene end by 5 bases; junction bases not matched to a gene: 4. The CDR3 loop spans 13 amino acids. As DNA, the CDR3 is TGTGCCAGCAGCCGGGGACAGCATCAGCCCCAGCATTTT. The encoded protein is CASSRGQHQPQHF.

The chain recombines TRBV1 with TRBJ2-5; the DNA was not compared with TRBD2, the D call given in the table. TRBV1 is a recognized pseudogene. The CDR3 runs to 14 residues. CDR3 DNA: TGCACCAGCAGCCACGCAGCGACCGGAGAGACCCAGTACTTC. Translating gives CTSSHAATGETQYF.